Listed below are T cell receptor beta chains from one sample, sequenced in a study of cytomegalovirus exposure and HLA in healthy donors. The data were produced by immunoSEQ multiplex PCR, yet TCRdb's version contains in-frame clones alone and is incomplete. Among about 110,000 clones listed, 65% to 80% were seen once. The specimen was PBMCs. These receptors came from a man aged 60-69 years in good health and CMV-seronegative. CDR3s leave out the opening cysteine and the closing phenylalanine or tryptophan. Fields, in order: CDR3 protein, CDR3 length, V gene, J gene.

CDR3 protein: ASGGYEDSYNEQF
CDR3 length: 13
V gene: TRBV12-5
J gene: TRBJ2-1

CDR3 protein: AWSRRQVLYGYT
CDR3 length: 12
V gene: TRBV30
J gene: TRBJ1-2

CDR3 protein: ASSPAGRVGQPQH
CDR3 length: 13
V gene: TRBV5-6
J gene: TRBJ1-5

CDR3 protein: ASSFATGTSTDTQY
CDR3 length: 14
V gene: TRBV7-9
J gene: TRBJ2-3

CDR3 protein: ASSPEQGLGNTIY
CDR3 length: 13
V gene: TRBV18
J gene: TRBJ1-3

CDR3 protein: SVAGLGSTDTQY
CDR3 length: 12
V gene: TRBV29-1
J gene: TRBJ2-3

CDR3 protein: ASSAGGLVRSTDTQY
CDR3 length: 15
V gene: TRBV9
J gene: TRBJ2-3

CDR3 protein: ASSLGQGKTYEQY
CDR3 length: 13
V gene: TRBV11-3
J gene: TRBJ2-7

CDR3 protein: ASSLEQGTKLF
CDR3 length: 11
V gene: TRBV5-6
J gene: TRBJ1-4

CDR3 protein: ASSLRTGLRNTGELF
CDR3 length: 15
V gene: TRBV7-3
J gene: TRBJ2-2

CDR3 protein: ASSLSGYNEQF
CDR3 length: 11
V gene: TRBV6-6
J gene: TRBJ2-1

CDR3 protein: ASSYSTSGVQPQH
CDR3 length: 13
V gene: TRBV6-6
J gene: TRBJ1-5

CDR3 protein: ASSLSGGVGNQPQH
CDR3 length: 14
V gene: TRBV7-2
J gene: TRBJ1-5

CDR3 protein: ASSVAGTGTYGYT
CDR3 length: 13
V gene: TRBV9
J gene: TRBJ1-2

CDR3 protein: ASSRDRGKSDTQY
CDR3 length: 13
V gene: TRBV5-4
J gene: TRBJ2-3

CDR3 protein: AIRDSRQYLQETQY
CDR3 length: 14
V gene: TRBV10-3
J gene: TRBJ2-5

CDR3 protein: ASRTSGTDTQY
CDR3 length: 11
V gene: TRBV5-8
J gene: TRBJ2-3

CDR3 protein: ASSLVPGAFGGNTIY
CDR3 length: 15
V gene: TRBV5-4
J gene: TRBJ1-3

CDR3 protein: ASSYLGGYNEQF
CDR3 length: 12
V gene: TRBV6-6
J gene: TRBJ2-1

CDR3 protein: ASSFMVVDYGYT
CDR3 length: 12
V gene: TRBV28
J gene: TRBJ1-2

CDR3 protein: ASRRGQFEAF
CDR3 length: 10
V gene: TRBV6-6
J gene: TRBJ1-1

CDR3 protein: ASSQEGGTYEQY
CDR3 length: 12
V gene: TRBV4-3
J gene: TRBJ2-7

CDR3 protein: ASSHLDRNTEAF
CDR3 length: 12
V gene: TRBV4-3
J gene: TRBJ1-1

CDR3 protein: ASSLMWGTDNEKLF
CDR3 length: 14
V gene: TRBV5-6
J gene: TRBJ1-4

CDR3 protein: ASSLQGGDIQY
CDR3 length: 11
V gene: TRBV5-1
J gene: TRBJ2-4

CDR3 protein: ASRQGNTEAF
CDR3 length: 10
V gene: TRBV6-5
J gene: TRBJ1-1

CDR3 protein: ASTDWTGGADTQY
CDR3 length: 13
V gene: TRBV6-5
J gene: TRBJ2-3

CDR3 protein: ASSGIAGGPDTQY
CDR3 length: 13
V gene: TRBV6-5
J gene: TRBJ2-3

CDR3 protein: ASSLVRDRYAGELF
CDR3 length: 14
V gene: TRBV5-1
J gene: TRBJ2-2

CDR3 protein: ASSQSTDTQY
CDR3 length: 10
V gene: TRBV2
J gene: TRBJ2-3

CDR3 protein: ASSLVQRGSTDTQY
CDR3 length: 14
V gene: TRBV5-6
J gene: TRBJ2-3

CDR3 protein: ASSFGGVQIAGANVLT
CDR3 length: 16
V gene: TRBV7-2
J gene: TRBJ2-6

CDR3 protein: ASSLERGGLGNIQY
CDR3 length: 14
V gene: TRBV5-1
J gene: TRBJ2-4

CDR3 protein: ASSITGTGGRQPQH
CDR3 length: 14
V gene: TRBV7-2
J gene: TRBJ1-5

CDR3 protein: ASSRDIAMGEQF
CDR3 length: 12
V gene: TRBV7-6
J gene: TRBJ2-1

CDR3 protein: SVDREGVGGYT
CDR3 length: 11
V gene: TRBV29-1
J gene: TRBJ1-2

CDR3 protein: ASSIRRGQVLGYT
CDR3 length: 13
V gene: TRBV19
J gene: TRBJ1-2

CDR3 protein: ASSGRGGTQTGELF
CDR3 length: 14
V gene: TRBV5-4
J gene: TRBJ2-2

CDR3 protein: SGTGVYGYT
CDR3 length: 9
V gene: TRBV29-1
J gene: TRBJ1-2

CDR3 protein: ASSLGGIMNTEAF
CDR3 length: 13
V gene: TRBV5-4
J gene: TRBJ1-1

CDR3 protein: ASSRQGGETQY
CDR3 length: 11
V gene: TRBV11-3
J gene: TRBJ2-5

CDR3 protein: ASRPDRGRETQY
CDR3 length: 12
V gene: TRBV19
J gene: TRBJ2-5

CDR3 protein: ASSQDYGRGAADTQY
CDR3 length: 15
V gene: TRBV4-3
J gene: TRBJ2-3

CDR3 protein: ASSSYRGPAEKLF
CDR3 length: 13
V gene: TRBV11-2
J gene: TRBJ1-4

CDR3 protein: ASSRVGFEAF
CDR3 length: 10
V gene: TRBV5-1
J gene: TRBJ1-1

CDR3 protein: ASSSGTSVAGELF
CDR3 length: 13
V gene: TRBV5-4
J gene: TRBJ2-2

CDR3 protein: ASSQVGAVEESPLH
CDR3 length: 14
V gene: TRBV4-3
J gene: TRBJ1-6

CDR3 protein: ASRQDSTDTQY
CDR3 length: 11
V gene: TRBV2
J gene: TRBJ2-3

CDR3 protein: ASSEVRGRGGELF
CDR3 length: 13
V gene: TRBV6-1
J gene: TRBJ2-2

CDR3 protein: ASSLGGPTYGYT
CDR3 length: 12
V gene: TRBV5-4
J gene: TRBJ1-2

CDR3 protein: ASSALPRDRYTEAF
CDR3 length: 14
V gene: TRBV5-1
J gene: TRBJ1-1

CDR3 protein: ATSEQTGNTIY
CDR3 length: 11
V gene: TRBV10-3
J gene: TRBJ1-3

CDR3 protein: ASRFTGWSDYEQY
CDR3 length: 13
V gene: TRBV27
J gene: TRBJ2-7

CDR3 protein: AWSQGGTEAF
CDR3 length: 10
V gene: TRBV30
J gene: TRBJ1-1

CDR3 protein: ASSPGGSDEQF
CDR3 length: 11
V gene: TRBV6-5
J gene: TRBJ2-1

CDR3 protein: ASSPGGNNEKLF
CDR3 length: 12
V gene: TRBV7-2
J gene: TRBJ1-4

CDR3 protein: ASSKEPGQMSYGYT
CDR3 length: 14
V gene: TRBV13
J gene: TRBJ1-2